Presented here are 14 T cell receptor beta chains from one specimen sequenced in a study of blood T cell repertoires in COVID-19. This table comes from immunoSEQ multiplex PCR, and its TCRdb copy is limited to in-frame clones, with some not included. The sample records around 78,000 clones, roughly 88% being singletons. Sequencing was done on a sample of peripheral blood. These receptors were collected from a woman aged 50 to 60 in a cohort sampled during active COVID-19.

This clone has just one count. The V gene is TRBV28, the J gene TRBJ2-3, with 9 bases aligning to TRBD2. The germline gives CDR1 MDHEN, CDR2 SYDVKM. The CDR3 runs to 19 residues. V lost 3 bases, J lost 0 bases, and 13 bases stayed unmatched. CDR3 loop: CASSFVYSGSATSTDTQYF. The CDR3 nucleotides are TGTGCCAGCAGTTTTGTGTATAGCGGGAGTGCGACTAGCACAGATACGCAGTATTTT.

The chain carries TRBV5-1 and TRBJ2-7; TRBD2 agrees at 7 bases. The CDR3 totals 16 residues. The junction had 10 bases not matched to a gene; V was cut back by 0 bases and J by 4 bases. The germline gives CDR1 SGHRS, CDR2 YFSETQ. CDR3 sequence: CASSLGEAGSGYEQYF. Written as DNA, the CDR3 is TGCGCCAGCAGCTTGGGCGAAGCGGGATCGGGGTACGAGCAGTACTTC.

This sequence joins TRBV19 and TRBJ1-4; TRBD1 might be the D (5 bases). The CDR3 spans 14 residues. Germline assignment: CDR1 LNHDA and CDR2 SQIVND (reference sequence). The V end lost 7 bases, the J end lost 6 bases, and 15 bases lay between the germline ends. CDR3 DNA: TGTGCCAGTAACATGGGAGGGGCTGATGAAAAACTGTTTTTT. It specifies CASNMGGADEKLFF. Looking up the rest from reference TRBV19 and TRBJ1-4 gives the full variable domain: DGGITQSPKYLFRKEGQNVTLSCEQNLNHDAMYWYRQDPGQGLRLIYYSQIVNDFQKGDIAEGYSVSREKKESFPLTVTSAQKNPTAFYLCASNMGGADEKLFFGSGTQLSVL.

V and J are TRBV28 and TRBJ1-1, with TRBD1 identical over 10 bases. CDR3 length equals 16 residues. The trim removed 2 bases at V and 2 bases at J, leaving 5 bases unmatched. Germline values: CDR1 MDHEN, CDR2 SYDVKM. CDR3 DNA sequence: TGTGCCAGCAGTTTAAAGGGGACAGGGGAAAACACTGAAGCTTTCTTT. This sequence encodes CASSLKGTGENTEAFF.

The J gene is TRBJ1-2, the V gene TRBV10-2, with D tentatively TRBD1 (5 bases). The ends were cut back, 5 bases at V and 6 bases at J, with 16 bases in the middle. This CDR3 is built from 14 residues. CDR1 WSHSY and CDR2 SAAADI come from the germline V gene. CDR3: CASSRAFLGDGYTF. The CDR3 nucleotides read TGCGCCAGCAGTCGGGCTTTTTTAGGGGATGGCTACACCTTC.

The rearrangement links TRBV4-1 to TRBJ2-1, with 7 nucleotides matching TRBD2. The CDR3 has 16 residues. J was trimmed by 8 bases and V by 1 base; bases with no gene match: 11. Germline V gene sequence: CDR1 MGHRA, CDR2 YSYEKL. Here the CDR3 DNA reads TGCGCCAGCAGCCAAGGGGTTAGCGGGTATTTCGATGAGCAGTTCTTC. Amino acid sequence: CASSQGVSGYFDEQFF.

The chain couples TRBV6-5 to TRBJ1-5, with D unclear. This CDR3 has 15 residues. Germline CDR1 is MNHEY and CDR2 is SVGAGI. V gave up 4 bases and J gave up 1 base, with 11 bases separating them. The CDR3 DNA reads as TGTGCCAGCAGTTTTTTCCCCAGAAGCAATCAGCCCCAGCATTTT. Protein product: CASSFFPRSNQPQHF.

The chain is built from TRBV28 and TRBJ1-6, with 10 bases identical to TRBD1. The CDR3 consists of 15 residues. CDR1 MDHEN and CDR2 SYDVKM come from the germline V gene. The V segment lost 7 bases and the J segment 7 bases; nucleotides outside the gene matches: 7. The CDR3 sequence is CASTVTGGGNSPLHF. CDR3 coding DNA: TGTGCCAGCACCGTGACAGGGGGCGGAAATTCACCCCTCCACTTT.

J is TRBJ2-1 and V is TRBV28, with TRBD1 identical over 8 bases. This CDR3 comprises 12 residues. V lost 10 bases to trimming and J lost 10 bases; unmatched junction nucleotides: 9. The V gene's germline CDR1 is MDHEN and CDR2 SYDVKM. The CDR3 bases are TGTGCCACCCAGGGGGCGCCACCCGAGCAGTTCTTC. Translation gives CATQGAPPEQFF. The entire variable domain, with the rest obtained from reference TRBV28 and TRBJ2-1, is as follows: DVKVTQSSRYLVKRTGEKVFLECVQDMDHENMFWYRQDPGLGLRLIYFSYDVKMKEKGDIPEGYSVSREKKERFSLILESASTNQTSMYLCATQGAPPEQFFGPGTRLTVL.

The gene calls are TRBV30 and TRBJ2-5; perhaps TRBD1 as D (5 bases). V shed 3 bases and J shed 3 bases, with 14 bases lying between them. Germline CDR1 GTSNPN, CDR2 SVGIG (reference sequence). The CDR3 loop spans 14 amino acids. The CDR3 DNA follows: TGTGCCTGGAGGAACCAGGGTGATGAAGAGACCCAGTACTTC. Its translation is CAWRNQGDEETQYF.

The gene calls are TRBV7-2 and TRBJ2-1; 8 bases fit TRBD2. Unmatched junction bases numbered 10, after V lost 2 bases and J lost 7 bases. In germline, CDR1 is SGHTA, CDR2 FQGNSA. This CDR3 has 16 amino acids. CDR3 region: CASSLSGGPSRNEQFF. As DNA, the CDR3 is TGTGCCAGCAGCTTATCGGGAGGGCCCTCGAGGAATGAGCAGTTCTTC.

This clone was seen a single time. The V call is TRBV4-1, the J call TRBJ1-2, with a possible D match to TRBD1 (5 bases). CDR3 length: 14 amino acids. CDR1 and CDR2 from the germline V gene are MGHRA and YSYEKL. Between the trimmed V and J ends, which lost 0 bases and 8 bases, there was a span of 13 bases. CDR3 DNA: TGCGCCAGCAGCCAAGACCCCACAGGCGACGGCTACACCTTC. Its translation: CASSQDPTGDGYTF.

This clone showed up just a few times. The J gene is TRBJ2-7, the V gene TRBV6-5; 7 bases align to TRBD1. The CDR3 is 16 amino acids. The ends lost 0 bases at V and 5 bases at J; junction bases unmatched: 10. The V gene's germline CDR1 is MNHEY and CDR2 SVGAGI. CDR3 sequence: CASSYSIPRQGHEQYF. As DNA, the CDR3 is TGTGCCAGCAGTTACTCCATTCCAAGACAGGGCCACGAGCAGTACTTC.

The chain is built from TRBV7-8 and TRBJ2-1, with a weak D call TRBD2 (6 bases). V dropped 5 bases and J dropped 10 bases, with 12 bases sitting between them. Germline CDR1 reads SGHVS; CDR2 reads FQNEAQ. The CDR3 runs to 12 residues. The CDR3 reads CASSRGGNEQFF. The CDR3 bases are TGTGCCAGCAGCCGTGGGGGGAACGAGCAGTTCTTC.